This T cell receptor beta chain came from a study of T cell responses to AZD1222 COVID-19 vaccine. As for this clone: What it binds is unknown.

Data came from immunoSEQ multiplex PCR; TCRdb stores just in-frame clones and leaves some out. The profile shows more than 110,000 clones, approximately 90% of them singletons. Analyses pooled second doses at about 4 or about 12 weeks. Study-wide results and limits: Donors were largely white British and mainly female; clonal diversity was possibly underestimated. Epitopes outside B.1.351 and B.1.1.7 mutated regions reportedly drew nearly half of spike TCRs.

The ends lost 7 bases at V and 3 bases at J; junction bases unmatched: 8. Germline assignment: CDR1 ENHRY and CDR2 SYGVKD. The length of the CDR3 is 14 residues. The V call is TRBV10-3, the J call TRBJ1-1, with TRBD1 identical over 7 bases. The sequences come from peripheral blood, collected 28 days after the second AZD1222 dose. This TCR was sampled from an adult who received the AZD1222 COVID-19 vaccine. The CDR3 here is CAINTDRDYTEAFF. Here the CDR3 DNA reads TGTGCCATCAACACCGACAGGGACTACACTGAAGCTTTCTTT.